Listed below are T cell receptor beta chains from one sample, sequenced in a study of T cell responses to AZD1222 COVID-19 vaccine. Sequencing used immunoSEQ multiplex PCR; TCRdb keeps in-frame clones, though not all of them. The table records roughly 99,000 clones, roughly 90% of them present only once. The specimen was peripheral blood, collected 28 days after the second AZD1222 dose. The receptor source for this set is an adult who received the AZD1222 COVID-19 vaccine. Both conserved end residues are part of each CDR3. The order of the fields is V gene, clone size, D gene, J gene, CDR3 DNA, CDR3 protein. D genes are given only for firm matches. Size values are once, few and many counts, or a class for expanded clones, and some rows have none.

TRBV19	-	-	TRBJ1-1	TGTGCCAGTAGTCCGGCAGGTGGGCTCGACACTGAAGCTTTCTTT	CASSPAGGLDTEAFF
TRBV6-2/TRBV6-3	-	TRBD2	TRBJ2-2	TGTGCCAGCAGCCTCAGCGGGAGGGCCAAGAACACCGGGGAGCTGTTTTTT	CASSLSGRAKNTGELFF
TRBV28	-	TRBD1	TRBJ1-1	TGTGCCAGCAGTGGACAGGGGAGGACTGAAGCTTTCTTT	CASSGQGRTEAFF
TRBV11-2	-	TRBD2	TRBJ2-7	TGTGCCAGCAGCTCGTCGGGACTAAGTGTTTACGAGCAGTACTTC	CASSSSGLSVYEQYF
TRBV4-3	-	-	TRBJ1-1	TGCGCCAGCAGCCAAGAAGCAGAGTTTAACACTGAAGCTTTCTTT	CASSQEAEFNTEAFF
TRBV3-1/TRBV3-2	-	TRBD1	TRBJ1-6	TGTGCCAGCAGCCAAGTAGGGACAGGGAATTCACCCCTCCACTTT	CASSQVGTGNSPLHF
TRBV19	-	-	TRBJ1-1	TGTGCCAGTAGTCCCACACAGGGTTCGACTGAAGCTTTCTTT	CASSPTQGSTEAFF
TRBV25-1	-	-	TRBJ2-5	TGTGCCAGCAGTGAGGCTGGGCTAGAGACCCAGTACTTC	CASSEAGLETQYF
TRBV19	-	-	TRBJ2-1	TGTGCCAGTAGTCGACAGGACAGTGAGCAGTTCTTC	CASSRQDSEQFF
TRBV7-9	-	TRBD1	TRBJ1-2	TGTGCCAGCAGCTTAGTGGACAGGGTAGGCTACACCTTC	CASSLVDRVGYTF
TRBV6-5	once	TRBD2	TRBJ2-1	TGTGCCAGCAGTTACTCCAGCGGGAGATGGAATGAGCAGTTCTTC	CASSYSSGRWNEQFF
TRBV5-8	-	-	TRBJ2-7	TGTGCCAGCAGCTTAACGGGATACGAGCAGTACTTC	CASSLTGYEQYF
TRBV5-6	-	TRBD1	TRBJ2-5	TGTGCCAGCAGCTTTGATACAGGGGGGAGGGAGACCCAGTACTTC	CASSFDTGGRETQYF
TRBV24-1	once	-	TRBJ1-5	TGTGCCACCAGCCCAAGGAGCAATCAGCCCCAGCATTTT	CATSPRSNQPQHF
TRBV24-1	few	-	TRBJ2-1	TGTGCCACCAGTGCTAGGGCCAATGAGCAGTTCTTC	CATSARANEQFF
TRBV5-1	-	TRBD1	TRBJ1-2	TGCGCCAGCAGCGGGGGACAGGGGCAATCCTATGGCTACACCTTC	CASSGGQGQSYGYTF
TRBV12-3/TRBV12-4	-	-	TRBJ1-1	TGTGCCAGCAGTTTGCATTCTGGCACTGAAGCTTTCTTT	CASSLHSGTEAFF
TRBV12-2	-	-	TRBJ2-7	TGTGCAAGTCGCTTCCCTCTAGCGGGAGGGCCACCGTCCCACGAGCAGTACTTC	CASRFPLAGGPPSHEQYF
TRBV6-5	-	TRBD2	TRBJ2-7	TGTGCCAGCAGTTACCTAGCGGAGGCCTCCTACGAGCAGTACTTC	CASSYLAEASYEQYF
TRBV5-5	-	TRBD1	TRBJ2-5	TGTGCCAGCAGCTTGAGGGACAGGGTGCAGACCCAGTACTTC	CASSLRDRVQTQYF
TRBV19	-	TRBD1	TRBJ1-1	TGTGCCAGTAGTATCAGGGGTACAGGGGGAACTGAAGCTTTCTTT	CASSIRGTGGTEAFF
TRBV28	-	-	TRBJ1-1	TGTGCCAGCAACTTAGGGAACCGGGCCGGGAACACTGAAGCTTTCTTT	CASNLGNRAGNTEAFF
TRBV6-2/TRBV6-3	-	-	TRBJ2-2	TGTGCCAGCAGTTATGGGCAGCTCACCGGGGAGCTGTTTTTT	CASSYGQLTGELFF
TRBV10-1	-	-	TRBJ2-7	TGCGCCAGCAGTGGATCCCCAGACGAGCAGTACTTC	CASSGSPDEQYF